The present entry profiles one TCR beta chain with its context. What it binds is not known. This sample was included in a study of cytomegalovirus exposure and HLA in healthy donors. Findings and limits, study-wide: In vitro work confirmed that a few CMV-associated chains recognize CMV antigens. Prior analysis indicated that the majority of TCR beta V segments exhibited productivity approximately 87% or approximately 30% of the time.

CMV serostatus was not recorded for this donor. A multiplex PCR was run with 60 Vbeta primers and 13 Jbeta primers. The table came from immunoSEQ multiplex PCR; TCRdb's copy has only in-frame clones and leaves some out. The table records about 120,000 clones, around 77% of them present only once. The CDR3 has 15 amino acids. Germline V gene lookup returns CDR1 SGHTA and CDR2 FQGTGA. V shed 5 bases, J shed 9 bases, and the junction held 11 bases outside the gene matches. V is TRBV7-3 and J is TRBJ2-1; 9 bases map to TRBD1. The source material was PBMCs. This TCR was sampled from a human donor in good health. CDR3 region: CASSTTGQGIGEQFF. The CDR3 DNA reads as TGTGCCAGCAGCACAACGGGACAGGGAATCGGTGAGCAGTTCTTC.